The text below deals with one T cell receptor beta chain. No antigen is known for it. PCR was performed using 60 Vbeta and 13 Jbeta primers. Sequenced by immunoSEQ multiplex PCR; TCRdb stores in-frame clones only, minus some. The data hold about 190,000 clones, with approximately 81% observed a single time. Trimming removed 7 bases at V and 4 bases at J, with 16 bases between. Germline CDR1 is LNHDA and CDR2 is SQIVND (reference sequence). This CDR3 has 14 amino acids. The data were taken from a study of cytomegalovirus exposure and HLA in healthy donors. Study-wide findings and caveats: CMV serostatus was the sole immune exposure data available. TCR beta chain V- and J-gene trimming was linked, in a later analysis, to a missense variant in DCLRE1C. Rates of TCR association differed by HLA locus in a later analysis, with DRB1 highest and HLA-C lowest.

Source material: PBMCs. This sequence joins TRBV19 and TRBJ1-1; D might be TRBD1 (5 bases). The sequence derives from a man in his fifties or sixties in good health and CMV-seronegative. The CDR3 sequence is CASKQAGGSTEAFF. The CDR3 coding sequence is TGTGCCAGTAAGCAGGCGGGGGGAAGCACTGAAGCTTTCTTT.